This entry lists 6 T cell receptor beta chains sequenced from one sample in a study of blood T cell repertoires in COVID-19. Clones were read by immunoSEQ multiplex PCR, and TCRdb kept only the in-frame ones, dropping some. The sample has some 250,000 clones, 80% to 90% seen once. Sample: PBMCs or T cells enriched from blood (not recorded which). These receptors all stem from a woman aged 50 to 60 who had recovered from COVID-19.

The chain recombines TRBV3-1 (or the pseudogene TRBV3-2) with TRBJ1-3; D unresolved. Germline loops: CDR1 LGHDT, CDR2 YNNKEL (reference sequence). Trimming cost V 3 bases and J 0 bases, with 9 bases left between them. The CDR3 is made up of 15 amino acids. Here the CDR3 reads CASSQRQSSGNTIYF. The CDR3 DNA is TGTGCCAGCAGCCAGCGGCAGAGCTCTGGAAACACCATATATTTT.

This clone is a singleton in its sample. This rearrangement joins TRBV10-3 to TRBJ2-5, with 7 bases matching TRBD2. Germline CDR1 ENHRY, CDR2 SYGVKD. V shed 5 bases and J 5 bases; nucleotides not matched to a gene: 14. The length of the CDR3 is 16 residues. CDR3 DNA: TGTGCCATCAGTACCCCCGGGACTACGATTGTCGAGACCCAGTACTTC. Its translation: CAISTPGTTIVETQYF.

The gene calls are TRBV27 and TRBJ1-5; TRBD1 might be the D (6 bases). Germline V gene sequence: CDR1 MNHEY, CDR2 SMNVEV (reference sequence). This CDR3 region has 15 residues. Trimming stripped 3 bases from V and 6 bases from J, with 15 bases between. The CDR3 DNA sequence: TGTGCCAGCAGTTTCCAAGGGGGTTCGATTCAGCCCCAGCATTTT. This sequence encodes CASSFQGGSIQPQHF.

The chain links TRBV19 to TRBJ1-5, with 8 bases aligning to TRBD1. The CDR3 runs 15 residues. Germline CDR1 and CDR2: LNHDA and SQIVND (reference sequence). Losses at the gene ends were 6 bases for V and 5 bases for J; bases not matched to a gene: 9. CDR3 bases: TGTGCCAGTAGCCTGAGCGACAGGGGATATCAGCCCCAGCATTTT. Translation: CASSLSDRGYQPQHF.

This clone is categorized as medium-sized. The chain's CDR3 is CASNDRKFKNIQYF. For the CDR3, the DNA is TGTGCCAGCAACGACAGAAAATTCAAAAACATTCAGTACTTC. The V call is TRBV2, the J call TRBJ2-4; TRBD1 might be the D (5 bases). V was trimmed by 7 bases and J by 3 bases, leaving 13 bases between them. Looked up from germline, CDR1 is SNHLY and CDR2 is FYNNEI. CDR3 length equals 14 residues.

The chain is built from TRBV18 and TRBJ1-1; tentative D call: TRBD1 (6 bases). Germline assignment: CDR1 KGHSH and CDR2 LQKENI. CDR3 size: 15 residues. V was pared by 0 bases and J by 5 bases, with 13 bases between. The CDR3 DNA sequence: TGTGCCAGCTCACCACCGGGGGCCGGGGAGACTGAAGCTTTCTTT. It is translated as CASSPPGAGETEAFF.